Included here is one T cell receptor (beta chain) sequence, with context. No antigen is known for it. The germline gives CDR1 LNHNV, CDR2 YYDKDF (reference sequence). The CDR3 contains 14 residues. V shed 6 bases and J 4 bases; nucleotides not matched to a gene: 8. TCRdb independently ran MiXCR on the RT-PCR reads; one entry per CDR3 protein. The sample lists over 650,000 distinct CDR3 sequences, under 20% occurring once. The sample belongs to a study of response to subunit inactivated influenza vaccine. Study conclusions and caveats: With each seasonal influenza vaccination, the authors suggested, few new T cells are recruited.

The specimen comprised PBMCs from blood, sampled 5 to 6 days after vaccination. The receptor's source is a man in his fifties or sixties who received an inactivated influenza vaccine. The rearrangement joins TRBV15 to TRBJ2-5, with TRBD1 matching 7 bases. The chain's CDR3 is CATRKTGLGETQYF. Written as DNA, the CDR3 is TGTGCCACCAGAAAGACAGGGCTGGGAGAGACCCAGTACTTC.